Each of the 17 T cell receptor beta chains below was sequenced from the same sample in a study of OX40 agonist ivuxolimab in advanced cancers. The repertoire was sequenced with immunoSEQ multiplex PCR; TCRdb's copy has only in-frame clones and lacks some. This sample carries tens of thousands of clones, roughly four fifths of them seen once, and the ten largest clones take around 3.5%. This sample comprised CD4+ or CD8+ T cells sorted from blood, obtained in a trial of the OX40 agonist ivuxolimab. These receptors all stem from an adult with an advanced solid tumor such as melanoma, head and neck, liver or kidney cancer.

The gene calls are TRBV18 and TRBJ1-5; D is unresolved. Germline CDR1 KGHSH, CDR2 LQKENI. The ends were cut back, 6 bases at V and 2 bases at J, with 26 bases in the middle. The CDR3 has 19 amino acids. The CDR3 DNA reads TGTGCCAGCTCTCCTACTCCCAAGGGCCCCTCTTATGGCAATCAGCCCCAGCATTTT. It yields the protein CASSPTPKGPSYGNQPQHF. Using reference TRBV18 and TRBJ1-5 for the parts outside the CDR3, the full variable domain is NAGVMQNPRHLVRRRGQEARLRCSPMKGHSHVYWYRQLPEEGLKFMVYLQKENIIDESGMPKERFSAEFPKEGPSILRIQQVVRGDSAAYFCASSPTPKGPSYGNQPQHFGDGTRLSIL.

The chain combines TRBV4-1 with TRBJ1-1; D gene unclear. V dropped 2 bases and J dropped 10 bases, with 14 bases sitting between them. The V gene's germline CDR1 is MGHRA and CDR2 YSYEKL. The CDR3 is 13 amino acids. The CDR3 spells CASSQLQQTLAFF. In nucleotides, the CDR3 is TGCGCCAGCAGCCAATTACAGCAGACCTTAGCTTTCTTT.

CDR3 residues: CASSAFGGSSYNEQFF. The DNA of the CDR3 is TGTGCCAGCAGCGCGTTCGGGGGGAGCTCCTACAATGAGCAGTTCTTC. The chain recombines TRBV7-3 with TRBJ2-1; 7 positions match TRBD2. The CDR3 loop spans 16 amino acids. The germline gives CDR1 SGHTA, CDR2 FQGTGA. V trimming: 5 bases; J trimming: 0 bases; junction bases outside the gene matches: 7.

Here the CDR3 DNA reads TGCAGCGTTGAAGACCGTTATAGCGGGGGGGGCACAGATACGCAGTATTTT. Translation: CSVEDRYSGGGTDTQYF. V gene TRBV29-1 combines with J gene TRBJ2-3, with 11 nucleotides matching TRBD2. J gave up 1 base and V 0 bases, and 6 bases lay outside the gene matches. From germline, CDR1 is SQVTM and CDR2 ANQGSEA. This CDR3 has 17 amino acids.

The V gene is TRBV19, the J gene TRBJ1-1; D is possibly TRBD1 (5 bases). V was cut by 2 bases and J by 9 bases, with 10 bases left in between. The CDR3 totals 12 residues. Germline V CDR1 and CDR2: LNHDA, SQIVND (reference sequence). In DNA, the CDR3 is TGTGCCAGTAGTATACCGGGACGGAAAGCTTTCTTT. It specifies CASSIPGRKAFF.

The V gene is TRBV7-9, the J gene TRBJ1-3, with TRBD1 identical over 7 bases. Unmatched junction bases numbered 5, after V lost 8 bases and J lost 4 bases. This CDR3 is 13 amino acids long. Germline V gene data show CDR1 as SEHNR and CDR2 as FQNEAQ (reference sequence). The CDR3 region is CASDRVRGNTIYF. In DNA form, the CDR3 reads TGTGCCAGCGACAGGGTTCGGGGAAACACCATATATTTT.

The DNA for the CDR3 is TGCGCCAGCAGCCTTCAGGGGGCTTCTGGAAACACCATATATTTT. This codes for CASSLQGASGNTIYF. V gene TRBV5-1 combines with J gene TRBJ1-3, with 8 bases identical to TRBD1. The CDR3 spans 15 residues. Germline assignment: CDR1 SGHRS and CDR2 YFSETQ. J lost 1 base, V lost 4 bases, and 4 bases had no gene match.

This clone occurred once. CDR3 DNA sequence: TGTGCCAGCAGCCAAGTAGCGGGTTTAAACACAGATACGCAGTATTTT. It is translated as CASSQVAGLNTDTQYF. The chain couples TRBV14 to TRBJ2-3, with 7 bases lining up with TRBD2. In germline, CDR1 is SGHDN, CDR2 FVKESK. CDR3 size: 16 residues. Trimming removed 1 base from V and 2 bases from J; junction bases left unmatched: 6.

This sequence joins TRBV5-1 and TRBJ2-7; D call uncertain. CDR1 SGHRS and CDR2 YFSETQ come from the germline V gene. V was pared by 4 bases and J by 3 bases, with 11 bases between. This CDR3 is 13 amino acids long. CDR3 nucleotide sequence: TGCGCCAGCAGCCCTATGGACGTCTACGAGCAGTACTTC. It is translated as CASSPMDVYEQYF.

J is TRBJ1-6 and V is TRBV5-1; 9 bases line up with TRBD1. The CDR3 covers 16 residues. Trimming at V came to 0 bases and at J to 3 bases, leaving 1 base not matched to a gene. Germline V lookup: CDR1 SGHRS, CDR2 YFSETQ. In DNA, the CDR3 is TGCGCCAGCAGCTTGGTGGGACAGGGCTATAATTCACCCCTCCACTTT. Residues: CASSLVGQGYNSPLHF.

The rearrangement joins TRBV6-5 to TRBJ1-2; no firm D call. V was trimmed by 5 bases and J by 4 bases, leaving 8 bases between them. Germline V lookup: CDR1 MNHEY, CDR2 SVGAGI. The length of the CDR3 is 12 residues. CDR3 DNA sequence: TGTGCCAGCAGTCAACCTTTCTATGGCTACACCTTC. It specifies CASSQPFYGYTF.

V gene TRBV19 combines with J gene TRBJ2-3; 10 nucleotides line up with TRBD1. The CDR3 sequence is 14 residues long. Germline CDR1 reads LNHDA; CDR2 reads SQIVND (reference sequence). V lost 3 bases, J lost 8 bases, and 5 bases stayed unmatched. In nucleotides, the CDR3 is TGTGCCAGTAGTATTGGACAGGGGGGCGGTACGCAGTATTTT. The encoded protein is CASSIGQGGGTQYF.

This clone was seen a few times. The chain uses TRBV7-3 and TRBJ2-2; 8 bases map to TRBD2. Unmatched junction bases numbered 11, after V lost 4 bases and J lost 7 bases. Germline lookup yields CDR1 SGHTA and CDR2 FQGTGA. The CDR3 is made up of 16 amino acids. DNA for the CDR3: TGTGCCAGCAGCTCCGGATCCGGGACTAGTCGCGGGGAGCTGTTTTTT. This codes for CASSSGSGTSRGELFF.

The rearrangement links TRBV11-2 to TRBJ1-2; D gene uncertain. The CDR3 has 14 amino acids. Trimming took 5 bases from V and 2 from J, leaving 12 bases between them. Germline V gene lookup returns CDR1 SGHAT and CDR2 FQNNGV. CDR3 residues: CASSPGWANYGYTF. As DNA, the CDR3 is TGTGCCAGCAGCCCAGGTTGGGCGAACTATGGCTACACCTTC.

The chain links TRBV7-2 to TRBJ1-4, with 7 bases matching TRBD1. CDR1 and CDR2 from the germline V gene are SGHTA and FQGNSA. The V and J ends lost 3 bases and 3 bases, in that order; junction bases with no gene match: 10. There are 17 residues in the CDR3. CDR3 sequence (DNA): TGTGCCAGCAGCTTGGAGGGGGCGCGGGGGTCTAATGAAAAACTGTTTTTT. This translates into CASSLEGARGSNEKLFF.

The gene calls are TRBV19 and TRBJ1-2; TRBD1 matches 8 bases. The length of the CDR3 is 19 residues. Germline V gene lookup returns CDR1 LNHDA and CDR2 SQIVND (reference sequence). V lost 4 bases, J lost 0 bases, and 16 bases stayed unmatched. The DNA for the CDR3 is TGTGCCAGTAGTAAATATACCCTCGGACAGGGAGCTACTAACTATGGCTACACCTTC. Encoded protein: CASSKYTLGQGATNYGYTF. Full variable domain (missing parts from reference TRBV19 and TRBJ1-2): DGGITQSPKYLFRKEGQNVTLSCEQNLNHDAMYWYRQDPGQGLRLIYYSQIVNDFQKGDIAEGYSVSREKKESFPLTVTSAQKNPTAFYLCASSKYTLGQGATNYGYTFGSGTRLTVV.

J is TRBJ2-4 and V is TRBV7-8; 8 bases match TRBD2. The V segment lost 7 bases and the J segment 8 bases; nucleotides outside the gene matches: 7. CDR1 is SGHVS and CDR2 is FQNEAQ in the germline V gene. The CDR3 has 13 residues. Here the CDR3 DNA reads TGTGCCAGCACCACGGGGGGGTATGACATTCAGTACTTC. This translates into CASTTGGYDIQYF. The whole variable domain, remainder taken from reference TRBV7-8 and TRBJ2-4, is GAGVSQSPRYKVAKRGQDVALRCDPISGHVSLFWYQQALGQGPEFLTYFQNEAQLDKSGLPSDRFFAERPEGSVSTLKIQRTQQEDSAVYLCASTTGGYDIQYFGAGTRLSVL.